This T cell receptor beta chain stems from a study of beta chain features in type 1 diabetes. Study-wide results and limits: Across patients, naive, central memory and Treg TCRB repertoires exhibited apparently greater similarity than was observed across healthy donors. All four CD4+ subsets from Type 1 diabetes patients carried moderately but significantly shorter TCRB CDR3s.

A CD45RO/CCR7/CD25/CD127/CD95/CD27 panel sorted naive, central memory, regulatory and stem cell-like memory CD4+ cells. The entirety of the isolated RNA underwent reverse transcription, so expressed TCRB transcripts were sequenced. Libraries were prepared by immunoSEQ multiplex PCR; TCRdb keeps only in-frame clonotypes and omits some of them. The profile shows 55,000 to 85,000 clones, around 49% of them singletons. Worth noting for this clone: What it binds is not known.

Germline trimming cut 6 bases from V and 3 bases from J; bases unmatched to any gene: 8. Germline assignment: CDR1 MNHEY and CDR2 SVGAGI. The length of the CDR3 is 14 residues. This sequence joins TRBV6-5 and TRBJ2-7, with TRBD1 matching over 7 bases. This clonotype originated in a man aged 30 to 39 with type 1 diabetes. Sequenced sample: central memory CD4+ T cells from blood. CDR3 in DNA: TGTGCCAGCAGGGGCCGGGACAGCTTCTACGAGCAGTACTTC. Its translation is CASRGRDSFYEQYF.